The 14 T cell receptor beta chains below all came from one sample that was sequenced in a study of cytomegalovirus exposure and HLA in healthy donors. Assay: immunoSEQ multiplex PCR; the TCRdb copy retains only in-frame clones and omits some. The data show 250,000 to 350,000 clones, with approximately 90% seen just once and roughly 0.93% held by the top ten. Sequences were obtained from PBMCs. These receptors all stem from a woman under 30 in good health and CMV-seronegative.

This clone was counted between two and nine times. The chain carries TRBV7-6 and TRBJ2-3; 11 bases fit TRBD2. CDR1 is SGHVS, CDR2 FNYEAQ, per germline. The CDR3 runs 18 residues. After removal of 2 bases from V and 2 bases from J, the junction contained 9 bases not matched to a gene. The chain's CDR3 is CASSLSPGLAVLTDTQYF. CDR3 sequence (DNA): TGTGCCAGCAGCTTAAGTCCGGGACTAGCGGTACTCACAGATACGCAGTATTTT.

The chain carries TRBV11-1 and TRBJ2-2, with no clear D. The CDR3 spans 13 residues. Trimming removed 8 bases at V and 1 base at J, with 8 bases between. Germline V lookup: CDR1 SGHAT, CDR2 FQDESV (reference sequence). The CDR3 nucleotides read TGTGCCAGCTCGGAGAGGAACACCGGGGAGCTGTTTTTT. Translated: CASSERNTGELFF. Full variable domain (rest looked up from reference TRBV11-1 and TRBJ2-2): EAEVAQSPRYKITEKSQAVAFWCDPISGHATLYWYRQILGQGPELLVQFQDESVVDDSQLPKDRFSAERLKGVDSTLKIQPAELGDSAMYLCASSERNTGELFFGEGSRLTVL.

This chain links TRBV12-5 with TRBJ2-1; no definite D call. Trimming removed 2 bases from V and 10 bases from J, with 12 bases in between. This CDR3 has 13 amino acids. Germline V gene sequence: CDR1 LGHNT, CDR2 FRNRAP. CDR3: CASGLSLRREQFF. The DNA for the CDR3 is TGTGCTAGTGGTTTGTCACTGAGGCGGGAGCAGTTCTTC.

This clone was observed a single time. This chain uses TRBV7-2 with TRBJ1-2; D is undetermined. With 3 bases removed from V and 4 bases from J, the gap between germline ends came to 21 bases. Germline CDR1 and CDR2: SGHTA and FQGNSA. The CDR3 is 17 amino acids. CDR3 region: CASSLMAGRLTGYGYTF. The CDR3 nucleotides read TGTGCCAGCAGCTTGATGGCCGGCCGTTTGACGGGCTATGGCTACACCTTC.

Notes on this clone: Germline is not matched at one junction end, which may reflect a read error. The rearrangement joins TRBV7-8 to TRBJ2-7, with TRBD2 matching 9 bases. Germline CDR1 and CDR2: SGHVS and FQNEAQ. The CDR3 is 14 amino acids. The CDR3: CTSSLSSGNYEQYF. The DNA for the CDR3 is TGTACCAGCAGCTTATCTAGCGGGAACTACGAGCAGTACTTC.

The V call is TRBV28, the J call TRBJ2-7, with a tentative D call TRBD1 (5 bases). This CDR3 has 12 amino acids. CDR1 and CDR2 from the germline V gene are MDHEN and SYDVKM. V lost 6 bases to trimming and J lost 3 bases, with 9 bases between them. The CDR3 DNA sequence: TGTGCCAGCAGAAAACAGGTCTACGAGCAGTACTTC. Its translation: CASRKQVYEQYF. Based on the CDR3 plus reference TRBV28 and TRBJ2-7, the full variable domain is DVKVTQSSRYLVKRTGEKVFLECVQDMDHENMFWYRQDPGLGLRLIYFSYDVKMKEKGDIPEGYSVSREKKERFSLILESASTNQTSMYLCASRKQVYEQYFGPGTRLTVT.

This chain links TRBV27 with TRBJ2-6, with unresolved D. The V gene lost 3 bases and the J gene lost 4 bases, with 16 bases spanning the gap. This CDR3 spans 17 amino acids. Germline V CDR1 and CDR2: MNHEY, SMNVEV (reference sequence). The chain's CDR3 is CASSFHWSGSGANVLTF. CDR3 DNA: TGTGCCAGCAGTTTCCACTGGTCAGGTTCGGGGGCCAACGTCCTGACTTTC.

This clone was counted only a few times. This sample includes further DNA sequences coding for the same CDR3. V usage is TRBV5-1 and J usage is TRBJ2-1, with TRBD2 matching over 9 bases. The CDR3 consists of 15 residues. The V gene's germline CDR1 is SGHRS and CDR2 YFSETQ. Trimming at V came to 0 bases and at J to 4 bases, leaving 2 bases not matched to a gene. The CDR3 DNA reads TGCGCCAGCAGCTTGGAAGCGGGAGGTTACAATGAGCAGTTCTTC. Its protein is CASSLEAGGYNEQFF.

This chain links TRBV28 with TRBJ2-1; no definite D call. The germline V gene encodes CDR1 MDHEN and CDR2 SYDVKM. The ends were cut back, 1 base at V and 1 base at J, with 5 bases in the middle. The CDR3 spans 14 residues. Here the CDR3 reads CASSLSGSYNEQFF. The CDR3 DNA follows: TGTGCCAGCAGTTTATCGGGTTCCTACAATGAGCAGTTCTTC.

This chain joins TRBV9 and TRBJ2-1, with TRBD2 matching 8 bases. Germline V gives CDR1 SGDLS, CDR2 YYNGEE. CDR3 length: 15 amino acids. With 6 bases clipped from V and 4 bases from J, the junction kept 9 bases outside the gene matches. The CDR3 sequence is CASTPGLVMYNEQFF. CDR3 bases: TGTGCCAGCACCCCGGGACTAGTCATGTACAATGAGCAGTTCTTC.

The chain is built from TRBV21-1 and TRBJ2-1; TRBD2 is the table's D call and was not checked against the DNA. TRBV21-1 has pseudogene status. This CDR3 is 17 amino acids long. The CDR3 DNA reads TGTGCCAGCAGCGGGCGCTCCGGGAGTCACTACTACAATGAGCAGTTCTTC. The encoded protein is CASSGRSGSHYYNEQFF.

J is TRBJ2-1 and V is TRBV7-3, with D tentatively TRBD2 (6 bases). CDR1 is SGHTA and CDR2 is FQGTGA in the germline V gene. This CDR3 is 15 amino acids long. V was pared by 5 bases and J by 6 bases, with 17 bases between. The CDR3 DNA is TGTGCCAGCAGCCCGGACTATCCACGTACCAATGAGCAGTTCTTC. Encoded protein: CASSPDYPRTNEQFF.

The rearrangement links TRBV2 to TRBJ2-5; 13 nucleotides line up with TRBD2. The V gene end was trimmed by 7 bases and the J gene end by 5 bases; junction bases not matched to a gene: 7. Germline V gene sequence: CDR1 SNHLY, CDR2 FYNNEI. CDR3 length: 15 residues. CDR3 loop: CASMTGLAGMETQYF. DNA of the CDR3: TGTGCCAGCATGACGGGACTAGCGGGAATGGAGACCCAGTACTTC.

This sequence joins TRBV7-6 and TRBJ2-7; the match to TRBD2 covers 9 bases. The V segment lost 5 bases and the J segment 0 bases; nucleotides outside the gene matches: 8. The germline CDR1 and CDR2 sequences are SGHVS and FNYEAQ. This CDR3 region has 16 residues. The CDR3 spells CASSPRLAVSSYEQYF. CDR3 sequence (DNA): TGTGCCAGCAGCCCCAGACTAGCGGTGAGCTCCTACGAGCAGTACTTC. Complete variable domain (other parts from reference TRBV7-6 and TRBJ2-7): GAGVSQSPRYKVTKRGQDVALRCDPISGHVSLYWYRQALGQGPEFLTYFNYEAQQDKSGLPNDRFSAERPEGSISTLTIQRTEQRDSAMYRCASSPRLAVSSYEQYFGPGTRLTVT.